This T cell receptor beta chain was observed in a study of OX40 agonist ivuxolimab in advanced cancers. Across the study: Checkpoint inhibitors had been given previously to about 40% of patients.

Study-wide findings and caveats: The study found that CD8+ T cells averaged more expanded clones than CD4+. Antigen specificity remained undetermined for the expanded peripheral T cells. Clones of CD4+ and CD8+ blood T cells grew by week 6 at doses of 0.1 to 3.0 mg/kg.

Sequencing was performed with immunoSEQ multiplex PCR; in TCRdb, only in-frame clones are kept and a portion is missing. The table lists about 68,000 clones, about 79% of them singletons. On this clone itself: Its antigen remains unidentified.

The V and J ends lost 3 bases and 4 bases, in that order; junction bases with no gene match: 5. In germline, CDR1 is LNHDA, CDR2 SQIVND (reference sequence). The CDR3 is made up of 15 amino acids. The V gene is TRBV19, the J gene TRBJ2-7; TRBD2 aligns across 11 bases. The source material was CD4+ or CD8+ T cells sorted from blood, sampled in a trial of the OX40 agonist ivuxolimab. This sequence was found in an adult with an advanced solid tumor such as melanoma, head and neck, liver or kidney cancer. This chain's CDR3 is CASSIIAGGSYEQYF. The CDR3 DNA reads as TGTGCCAGTAGTATTATAGCGGGAGGGTCATACGAGCAGTACTTC.